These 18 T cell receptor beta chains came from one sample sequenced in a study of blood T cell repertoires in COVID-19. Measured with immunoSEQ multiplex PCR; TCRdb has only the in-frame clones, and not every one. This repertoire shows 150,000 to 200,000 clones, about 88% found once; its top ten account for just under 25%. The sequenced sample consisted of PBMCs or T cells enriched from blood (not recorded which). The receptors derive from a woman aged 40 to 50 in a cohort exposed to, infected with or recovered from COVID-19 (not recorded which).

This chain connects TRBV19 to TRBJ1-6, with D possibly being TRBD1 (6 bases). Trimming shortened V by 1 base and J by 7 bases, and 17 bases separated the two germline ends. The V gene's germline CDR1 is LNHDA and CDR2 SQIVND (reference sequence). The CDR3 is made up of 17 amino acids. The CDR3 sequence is CASSIAWGGLENSPLHF. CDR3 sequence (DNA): TGTGCCAGTAGTATAGCCTGGGGGGGGCTGGAGAATTCACCCCTCCACTTT. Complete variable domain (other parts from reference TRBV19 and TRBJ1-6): DGGITQSPKYLFRKEGQNVTLSCEQNLNHDAMYWYRQDPGQGLRLIYYSQIVNDFQKGDIAEGYSVSREKKESFPLTVTSAQKNPTAFYLCASSIAWGGLENSPLHFGNGTRLTVT.

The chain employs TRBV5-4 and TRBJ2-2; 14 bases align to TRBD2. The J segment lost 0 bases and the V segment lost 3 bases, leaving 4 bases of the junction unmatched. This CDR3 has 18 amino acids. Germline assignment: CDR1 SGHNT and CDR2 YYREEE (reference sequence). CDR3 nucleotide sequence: TGTGCCAGCAGCTCGGGACTAGCGGGAGCGTCGAACACCGGGGAGCTGTTTTTT. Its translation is CASSSGLAGASNTGELFF.

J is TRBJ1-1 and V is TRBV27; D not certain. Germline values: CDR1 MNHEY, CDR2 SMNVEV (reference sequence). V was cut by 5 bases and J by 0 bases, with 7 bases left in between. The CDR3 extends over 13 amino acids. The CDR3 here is CASSRNMNTEAFF. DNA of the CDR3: TGTGCCAGCAGTCGTAATATGAACACTGAAGCTTTCTTT.

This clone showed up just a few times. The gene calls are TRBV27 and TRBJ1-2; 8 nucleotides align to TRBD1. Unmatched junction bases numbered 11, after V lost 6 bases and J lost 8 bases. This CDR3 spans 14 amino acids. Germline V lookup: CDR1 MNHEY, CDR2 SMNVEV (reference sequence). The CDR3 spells CASRRAQGARGYTF. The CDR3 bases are TGTGCCAGCAGGCGCGCTCAGGGGGCGCGAGGCTACACCTTC.

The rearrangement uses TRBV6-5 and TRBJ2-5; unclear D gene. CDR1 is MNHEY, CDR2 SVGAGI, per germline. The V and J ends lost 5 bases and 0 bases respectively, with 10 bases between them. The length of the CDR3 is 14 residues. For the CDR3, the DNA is TGTGCCAGCAGTCTCCTTGAGTACCAAGAGACCCAGTACTTC. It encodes CASSLLEYQETQYF.

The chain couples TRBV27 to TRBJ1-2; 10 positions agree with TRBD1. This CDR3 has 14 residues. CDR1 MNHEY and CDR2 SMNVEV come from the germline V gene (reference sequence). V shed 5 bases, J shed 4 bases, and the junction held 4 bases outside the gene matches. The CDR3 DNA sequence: TGTGCCAGCAGTGCGGGACAGGGGATCTATGGCTACACCTTC. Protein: CASSAGQGIYGYTF.

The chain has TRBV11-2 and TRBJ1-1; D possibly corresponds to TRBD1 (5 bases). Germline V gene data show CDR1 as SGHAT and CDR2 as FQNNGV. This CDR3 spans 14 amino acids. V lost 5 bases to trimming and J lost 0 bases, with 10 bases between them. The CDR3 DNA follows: TGTGCCAGCAGCCACACAGGAGTGAACACTGAAGCTTTCTTT. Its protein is CASSHTGVNTEAFF. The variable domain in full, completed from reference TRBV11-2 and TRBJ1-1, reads EAGVAQSPRYKIIEKRQSVAFWCNPISGHATLYWYQQILGQGPKLLIQFQNNGVVDDSQLPKDRFSAERLKGVDSTLKIQPAKLEDSAVYLCASSHTGVNTEAFFGQGTRLTVV.

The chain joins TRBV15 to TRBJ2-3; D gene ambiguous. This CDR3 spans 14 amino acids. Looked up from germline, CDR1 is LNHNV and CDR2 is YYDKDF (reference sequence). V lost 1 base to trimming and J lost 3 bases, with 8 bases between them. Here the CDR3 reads CATSRGSPTDTQYF. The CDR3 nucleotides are TGTGCCACCAGCAGAGGTAGCCCGACAGATACGCAGTATTTT.

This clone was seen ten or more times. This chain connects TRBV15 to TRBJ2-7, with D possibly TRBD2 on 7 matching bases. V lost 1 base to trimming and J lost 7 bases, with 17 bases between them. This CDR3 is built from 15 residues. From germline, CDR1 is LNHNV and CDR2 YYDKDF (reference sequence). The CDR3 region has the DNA TGTGCCACCAGCAGAGGATTTCGGGGGGCGGGGGAGCAGTACTTC. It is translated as CATSRGFRGAGEQYF.

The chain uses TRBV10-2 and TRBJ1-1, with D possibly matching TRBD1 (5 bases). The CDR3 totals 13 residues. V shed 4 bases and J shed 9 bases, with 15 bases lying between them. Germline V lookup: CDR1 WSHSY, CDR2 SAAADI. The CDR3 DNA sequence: TGCGCCAGCAGTGGGGGAACAGGAGAAAAAGCTTTCTTT. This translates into CASSGGTGEKAFF.

The CDR3 reads CASSPRGELFF. The CDR3 DNA reads TGTGCCAGCAGCCCCAGGGGGGAGCTGTTTTTT. The chain joins TRBV7-8 to TRBJ2-2; no reliable D call. This CDR3 is 11 amino acids long. Germline V lookup: CDR1 SGHVS, CDR2 FQNEAQ. Trimming stripped 5 bases from V and 8 bases from J, with 6 bases between. Complete variable domain (other parts from reference TRBV7-8 and TRBJ2-2): GAGVSQSPRYKVAKRGQDVALRCDPISGHVSLFWYQQALGQGPEFLTYFQNEAQLDKSGLPSDRFFAERPEGSVSTLKIQRTQQEDSAVYLCASSPRGELFFGEGSRLTVL.

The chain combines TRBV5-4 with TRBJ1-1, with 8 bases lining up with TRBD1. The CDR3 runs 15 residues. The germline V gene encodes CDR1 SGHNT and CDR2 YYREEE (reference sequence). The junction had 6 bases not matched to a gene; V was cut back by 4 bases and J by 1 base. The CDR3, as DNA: TGTGCCAGCAGCCCCAGGGGGCGCGAGAACACTGAAGCTTTCTTT. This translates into CASSPRGRENTEAFF.

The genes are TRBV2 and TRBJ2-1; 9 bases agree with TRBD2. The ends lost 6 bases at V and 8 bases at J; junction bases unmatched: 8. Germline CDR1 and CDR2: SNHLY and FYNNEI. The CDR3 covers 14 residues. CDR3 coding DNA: TGTGCCAGCAGGGGACTAGCAGGACTCGATGAGCAGTTCTTC. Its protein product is CASRGLAGLDEQFF.

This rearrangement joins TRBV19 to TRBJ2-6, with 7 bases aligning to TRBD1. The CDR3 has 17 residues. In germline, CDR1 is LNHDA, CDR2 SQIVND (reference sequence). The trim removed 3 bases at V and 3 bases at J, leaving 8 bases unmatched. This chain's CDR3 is CASSIFYPGGGANVLTF. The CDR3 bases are TGTGCCAGTAGTATCTTCTATCCAGGGGGTGGGGCCAACGTCCTGACTTTC.

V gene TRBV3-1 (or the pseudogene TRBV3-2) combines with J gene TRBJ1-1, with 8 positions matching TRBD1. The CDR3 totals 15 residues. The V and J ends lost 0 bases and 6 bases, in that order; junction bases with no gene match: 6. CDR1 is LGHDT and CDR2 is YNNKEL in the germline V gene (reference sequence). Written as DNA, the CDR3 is TGTGCCAGCAGCCAAGAGGGCAGGGGGCTGGCTGAAGCTTTCTTT. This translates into CASSQEGRGLAEAFF.

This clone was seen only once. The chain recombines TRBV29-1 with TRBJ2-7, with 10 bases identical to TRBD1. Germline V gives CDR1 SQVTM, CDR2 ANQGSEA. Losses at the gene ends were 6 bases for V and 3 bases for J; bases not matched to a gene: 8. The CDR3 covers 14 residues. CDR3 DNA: TGCAGCGTCATATGGACAGGGGGAGTCTACGAGCAGTACTTC. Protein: CSVIWTGGVYEQYF.

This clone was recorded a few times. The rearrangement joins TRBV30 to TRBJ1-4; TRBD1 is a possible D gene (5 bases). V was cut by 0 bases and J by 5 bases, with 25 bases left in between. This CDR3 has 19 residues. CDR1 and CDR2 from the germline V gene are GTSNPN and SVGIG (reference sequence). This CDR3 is CAWSVIVVGRRGRNEKLFF. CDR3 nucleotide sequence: TGTGCCTGGAGTGTAATCGTGGTGGGGAGGAGGGGACGAAATGAAAAACTGTTTTTT.

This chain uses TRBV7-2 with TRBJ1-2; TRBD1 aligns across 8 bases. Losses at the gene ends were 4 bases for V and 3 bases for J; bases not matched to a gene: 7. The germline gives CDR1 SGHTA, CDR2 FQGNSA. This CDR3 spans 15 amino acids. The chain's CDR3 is CASSSAGQGYYGYTF. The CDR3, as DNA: TGTGCCAGCAGCTCTGCCGGACAGGGTTACTATGGCTACACCTTC.